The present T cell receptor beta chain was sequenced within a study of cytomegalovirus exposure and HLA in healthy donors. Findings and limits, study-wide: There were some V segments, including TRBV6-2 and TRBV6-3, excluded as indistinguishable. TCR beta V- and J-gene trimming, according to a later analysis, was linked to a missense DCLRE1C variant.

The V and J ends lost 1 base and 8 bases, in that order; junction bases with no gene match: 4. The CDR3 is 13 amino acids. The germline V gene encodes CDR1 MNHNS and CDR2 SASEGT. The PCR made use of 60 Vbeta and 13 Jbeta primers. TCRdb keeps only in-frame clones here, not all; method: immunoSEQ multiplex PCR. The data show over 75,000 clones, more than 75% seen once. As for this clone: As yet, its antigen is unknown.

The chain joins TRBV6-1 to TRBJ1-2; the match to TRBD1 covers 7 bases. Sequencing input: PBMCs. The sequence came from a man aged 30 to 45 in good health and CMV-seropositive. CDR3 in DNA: TGTGCCAGCAGTGAAGGAGGGGGCTGGGGCTACACCTTC. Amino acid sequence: CASSEGGGWGYTF.